This TCR beta chain stems from a study of blood T cell repertoires in COVID-19. At the level of the study: T cells, B-cell-depleted T cells, or PBMCs supplied cDNA or gDNA.

As originally analysed: Reference gene primer amplification yielded estimated nucleated cell counts. TCRdb keeps only in-frame clones here, not all; method: immunoSEQ multiplex PCR. D and trimming were read from the DNA, whereas the V and J calls and clone size are those reported in that table. In the table there are tens of thousands of clones, 80% to 90% of which are singletons. The ends lost 1 base at V and 5 bases at J; junction bases unmatched: 15. This CDR3 is 19 amino acids long. Per the germline V gene, CDR1 is LGHNA and CDR2 is YNFKEQ. The TCR sequence derives from a human donor in a cohort sampled during active COVID-19. The V gene is TRBV4-2, the J gene TRBJ2-3; 10 nucleotides align to TRBD2. The source material was peripheral blood. The CDR3 DNA reads TGTGCCAGCAGCCAAGCACGGGAAGCGGGGGGGCTCTTGGGAGATACGCAGTATTTT. Translated: CASSQAREAGGLLGDTQYF.